Each of the 32 T cell receptor beta chains below was sequenced from the same sample in a study of cytomegalovirus exposure and HLA in healthy donors. PCR was performed using 60 Vbeta and 13 Jbeta primers. Method: immunoSEQ multiplex PCR; TCRdb's copy keeps in-frame clones and lacks some. In the table there are 120,000 to 150,000 clones, about 73% of which are singletons. Source material: PBMCs. The receptors come from a man between 40 and 49 years old in good health and CMV-seropositive.

This chain uses TRBV7-8 with TRBJ1-5; maybe TRBD1 (5 bases). The germline gives CDR1 SGHVS, CDR2 FQNEAQ. The CDR3 is 17 residues long. V dropped 5 bases and J dropped 3 bases, with 20 bases sitting between them. CDR3 residues: CASSPRAVGGNNQPQHF. The CDR3 DNA reads TGTGCCAGCAGCCCCCGCGCTGTGGGGGGGAACAATCAGCCCCAGCATTTT.

This sequence joins TRBV5-6 and TRBJ2-5; 9 bases agree with TRBD1. The CDR3 runs to 14 residues. After removal of 4 bases from V and 4 bases from J, the junction contained 5 bases not matched to a gene. Per germline, CDR1 SGHDT and CDR2 YYEEEE. In DNA, the CDR3 is TGTGCCAGCAGCCCCGGGACAGGGAGAGAGACCCAGTACTTC. Residues: CASSPGTGRETQYF.

The rearrangement joins TRBV7-9 to TRBJ1-2, with 7 bases matching TRBD1. Trimming at V came to 7 bases and at J to 6 bases, leaving 17 bases not matched to a gene. CDR3 length: 16 amino acids. The V gene's germline CDR1 is SEHNR and CDR2 FQNEAQ (reference sequence). CDR3 residues: CASTPSPGGRAHGYTF. The CDR3 coding sequence is TGTGCCAGCACCCCATCCCCAGGGGGAAGGGCCCATGGCTACACCTTC.

The V and J genes are TRBV7-9 and TRBJ2-5; 13 bases are shared with TRBD2. The length of the CDR3 is 16 residues. Germline-derived CDR1 and CDR2 are SEHNR and FQNEAQ (reference sequence). J gave up 2 bases and V 6 bases, and 6 bases lay outside the gene matches. The CDR3 nucleotides are TGTGCCAGCAGGGGACTAGCGGGGAGCCCTCAAGAGACCCAGTACTTC. It codes for CASRGLAGSPQETQYF.

A few counts support this clone. The V and J genes are TRBV10-3 and TRBJ2-7, with 13 nucleotides matching TRBD2. The CDR3 covers 17 residues. V shed 3 bases and J 2 bases; nucleotides not matched to a gene: 7. CDR1 is ENHRY, CDR2 SYGVKD, per germline. CDR3 nucleotide sequence: TGTGCCATCAGTGAATGGGGGACTAGCGGGACTCCCTACGAGCAGTACTTC. Translated, it gives CAISEWGTSGTPYEQYF.

The chain combines TRBV2 with TRBJ2-7; the match to TRBD1 covers 9 bases. This CDR3 is built from 12 residues. The germline CDR1 and CDR2 sequences are SNHLY and FYNNEI. V trimming: 9 bases; J trimming: 2 bases; junction bases outside the gene matches: 2. CDR3 amino acids: CASDRGTYEQYF. The CDR3 region has the DNA TGTGCCAGTGACAGGGGGACCTACGAGCAGTACTTC.

This chain joins TRBV7-2 and TRBJ2-7, with no clear D. The CDR3 has 12 residues. Germline-derived CDR1 and CDR2 are SGHTA and FQGNSA. V lost 5 bases and J lost 0, with 5 bases in between. The CDR3: CASSPSSYEQYF. DNA for the CDR3: TGTGCCAGCAGCCCCAGCTCCTACGAGCAGTACTTC.

The V gene is TRBV6-1, the J gene TRBJ2-1; TRBD2 matches 7 bases. Germline CDR1 is MNHNS and CDR2 is SASEGT. V lost 4 bases, J lost 8 bases, and 5 bases stayed unmatched. This CDR3 region has 13 residues. CDR3 region: CASSGGGLDEQFF. CDR3 bases: TGTGCCAGCAGTGGGGGGGGACTCGATGAGCAGTTCTTC.

The rearrangement joins TRBV5-1 to TRBJ2-5; tentative D call: TRBD1 (5 bases). The CDR3 contains 14 residues. V lost 4 bases to trimming and J lost 5 bases, with 15 bases between them. CDR1 and CDR2 from the germline V gene are SGHRS and YFSETQ. The CDR3 is CASSAQGFVETQYF. The CDR3 DNA reads as TGCGCCAGCAGCGCCCAGGGATTTGTGGAGACCCAGTACTTC.

V and J are TRBV29-1 and TRBJ1-4; D is uncertain. V lost 6 bases and J 4 bases, leaving 12 bases between the germline ends. Germline V gene data show CDR1 as SQVTM and CDR2 as ANQGSEA. The CDR3 is made up of 13 amino acids. The CDR3 reads CSVAEGGNEKLFF. In nucleotides, the CDR3 is TGCAGCGTCGCCGAGGGCGGTAATGAAAAACTGTTTTTT.

The V call is TRBV27, the J call TRBJ1-2, with TRBD1 identical over 8 bases. The CDR3 is made up of 14 amino acids. The germline V gene encodes CDR1 MNHEY and CDR2 SMNVEV (reference sequence). With V trimmed by 2 bases and J by 8 bases, 7 bases remained unmatched. The CDR3 bases are TGTGCCAGCAGTTTAATCCCGACAGGGGTCGGCTACACCTTC. Protein sequence: CASSLIPTGVGYTF.

This chain joins TRBV5-1 and TRBJ2-6; possibly TRBD2 for D (6 bases). The CDR3 is 16 residues long. Germline V gene lookup returns CDR1 SGHRS and CDR2 YFSETQ. V lost 4 bases, J lost 2 bases, and 13 bases lay in between. CDR3 in DNA: TGCGCCAGCAGCATAGGGACTGTCACTGGGGCCAACGTCCTGACTTTC. Translation: CASSIGTVTGANVLTF.

This clone was recorded a few times. The chain couples TRBV25-1 to TRBJ2-2; 9 nucleotides align to TRBD1. J gave up 5 bases and V 3 bases, and 4 bases lay outside the gene matches. The germline V gene encodes CDR1 MGHDK and CDR2 SYGVNS. The CDR3 runs to 15 residues. The CDR3 sequence is CASSERDRVTGELFF. The CDR3 region has the DNA TGTGCCAGCAGTGAGCGGGACAGGGTAACCGGGGAGCTGTTTTTT.

This clone was counted between two and nine times. This chain uses TRBV6-1 with TRBJ1-1; the D gene is possibly TRBD1 (5 bases). V lost 8 bases to trimming and J lost 0 bases, with 16 bases between them. The CDR3 is made up of 15 amino acids. CDR1 is MNHNS, CDR2 SASEGT, per germline. The CDR3: CASQRGQTMNTEAFF. CDR3 bases: TGTGCCAGCCAAAGGGGCCAGACCATGAACACTGAAGCTTTCTTT.

The rearrangement joins TRBV11-2 to TRBJ1-3; 10 positions match TRBD1. V was pared by 6 bases and J by 4 bases, with 9 bases of the junction left unmatched. The CDR3 runs to 16 residues. The germline CDR1 and CDR2 sequences are SGHAT and FQNNGV. CDR3 bases: TGTGCCAGCAGACCTGACAGGGGGCTATCAGGAAACACCATATATTTT. This gives the protein CASRPDRGLSGNTIYF.

This clone was counted a few times. The CDR3 DNA is TGTGCCAGCAGTTCGGAGGACCTTAACTATGGCTACACCTTC. Amino acids: CASSSEDLNYGYTF. The chain has TRBV6-1 and TRBJ1-2; D gene ambiguous. This CDR3 has 14 residues. Germline CDR1 is MNHNS and CDR2 is SASEGT. V shed 5 bases and J shed 1 base, with 11 bases lying between them.

The rearrangement links TRBV18 to TRBJ1-5; a weak D match, TRBD1 (5 bases). The V gene lost 3 bases and the J gene lost 5 bases, with 11 bases spanning the gap. The CDR3 has 14 amino acids. Germline loops: CDR1 KGHSH, CDR2 LQKENI. CDR3 in DNA: TGTGCCAGCTCACCTGACACCAGGGATCAGCCCCAGCATTTT. Translation gives CASSPDTRDQPQHF.

V usage is TRBV27 and J usage is TRBJ1-1; D not resolved. The germline CDR1 and CDR2 sequences are MNHEY and SMNVEV (reference sequence). This CDR3 comprises 12 residues. V was pared by 7 bases and J by 5 bases, with 11 bases between. CDR3 nucleotides: TGTGCCAGCACCACCGGGTCGACTGAAGCTTTCTTT. This translates into CASTTGSTEAFF.

This clone showed up just once. The rearrangement joins TRBV5-4 to TRBJ2-1, with a possible D match to TRBD1 (6 bases). Germline loops: CDR1 SGHNT, CDR2 YYREEE (reference sequence). The V end lost 2 bases, the J end lost 10 bases, and 16 bases lay between the germline ends. This CDR3 is built from 14 residues. The CDR3 DNA reads as TGTGCCAGCAGCTTCCAGGGGAATGCTCGGGAGCAGTTCTTC. Amino acid sequence: CASSFQGNAREQFF.

The rearrangement uses TRBV7-2 and TRBJ2-1, with D unresolved. Trimming took 4 bases from V and 0 from J, leaving 10 bases between them. This CDR3 is built from 15 residues. Germline V lookup: CDR1 SGHTA, CDR2 FQGNSA. For the CDR3, the DNA is TGTGCCAGCAGCTCGCAGGTTAGCTCCTACAATGAGCAGTTCTTC. This gives the protein CASSSQVSSYNEQFF.

In its sample, this clone was seen once. The CDR3 nucleotides read TGTGCCAGCAGCCCCCGTTGGGACAGCGGGAGGGCCTACAATGAGCAGTTCTTC. As protein: CASSPRWDSGRAYNEQFF. The chain joins TRBV11-1 to TRBJ2-1, with TRBD2 matching over 10 bases. V shed 5 bases and J 2 bases; nucleotides not matched to a gene: 12. The CDR3 consists of 18 residues. CDR1 and CDR2 from the germline V gene are SGHAT and FQDESV (reference sequence). Full variable domain (rest looked up from reference TRBV11-1 and TRBJ2-1): EAEVAQSPRYKITEKSQAVAFWCDPISGHATLYWYRQILGQGPELLVQFQDESVVDDSQLPKDRFSAERLKGVDSTLKIQPAELGDSAMYLCASSPRWDSGRAYNEQFFGPGTRLTVL.

V is TRBV5-4 and J is TRBJ2-7, with D hard to call. The CDR3 totals 13 residues. In germline, CDR1 is SGHNT, CDR2 YYREEE (reference sequence). V lost 0 bases, J lost 7 bases, and 11 bases lay in between. The CDR3 region is CASSLDSAREQYF. The CDR3 nucleotides are TGTGCCAGCAGCTTGGACTCAGCGAGGGAGCAGTACTTC.

In this sample, this clone turned up once. The chain links TRBV19 to TRBJ2-1; TRBD2 matches at 11 bases. The CDR3 has 16 amino acids. Germline V gene sequence: CDR1 LNHDA, CDR2 SQIVND (reference sequence). Losses at the gene ends were 4 bases for V and 4 bases for J; bases not matched to a gene: 6. CDR3 protein: CASSKASGRPYNEQFF. DNA of the CDR3: TGTGCCAGTAGTAAGGCTAGCGGGAGGCCTTACAATGAGCAGTTCTTC.

The rearrangement uses TRBV5-1 and TRBJ2-5; perhaps TRBD1 as D (5 bases). There are 11 residues in the CDR3. V was cut by 4 bases and J by 5 bases, with 6 bases left in between. The V gene's germline CDR1 is SGHRS and CDR2 YFSETQ. The CDR3 DNA reads as TGCGCCAGCAGCCCAGGGGAGACCCAGTACTTC. This encodes CASSPGETQYF.

The V gene is TRBV7-9, the J gene TRBJ2-5, with D possibly matching TRBD1 (5 bases). The V end was cut by 3 bases, the J end by 2 bases, with 7 bases between. CDR3 length: 13 residues. The V gene's germline CDR1 is SEHNR and CDR2 FQNEAQ (reference sequence). CDR3 region: CASSLGRQETQYF. The CDR3 DNA reads TGTGCCAGCAGCTTGGGGCGTCAAGAGACCCAGTACTTC.

The chain combines TRBV6-5 with TRBJ1-3, with D possibly TRBD1 on 5 matching bases. CDR3 size: 14 residues. V was pared by 8 bases and J by 10 bases, with 21 bases between. Germline V gene data show CDR1 as MNHEY and CDR2 as SVGAGI. This chain's CDR3 is CASFGAGPGETIYF. The CDR3 region has the DNA TGTGCCAGCTTTGGTGCGGGGCCTGGAGAGACCATATATTTT.

In nucleotides, the CDR3 is TGTGCCAGCAGCCCGCCCCACAGGGCAGGCGGCTACACCTTC. Amino acid sequence: CASSPPHRAGGYTF. This chain links TRBV6-5 with TRBJ1-2; possibly TRBD1 for D (6 bases). CDR3 length: 14 residues. Germline V gene data show CDR1 as MNHEY and CDR2 as SVGAGI. Trimming removed 6 bases at V and 8 bases at J, with 19 bases between.

The rearrangement links TRBV28 to TRBJ2-7, with 8 bases identical to TRBD1. The CDR3 runs 15 residues. The junction had 5 bases not matched to a gene; V was cut back by 1 base and J by 3 bases. The germline gives CDR1 MDHEN, CDR2 SYDVKM. The DNA of the CDR3 is TGTGCCAGCAGTTTATTGGACAGGGCGATCTACGAGCAGTACTTC. This translates into CASSLLDRAIYEQYF.

For this clone: A read error may account for a junction end that differs from germline. CDR3 DNA: TGTTCCAGCAGCTTCTCCCCAGCGGTGGGCAATGAGCAGTTCTTC. Residues: CSSSFSPAVGNEQFF. This chain links TRBV7-9 with TRBJ2-1, with D tentatively TRBD2 (5 bases). Per germline, CDR1 SEHNR and CDR2 FQNEAQ (reference sequence). The CDR3 covers 15 residues.

Remarks on this clone: This sample includes further DNA sequences coding for the same CDR3. The chain joins TRBV6-5 to TRBJ2-1, with 10 bases fitting TRBD2. The trim removed 6 bases at V and 1 base at J, leaving 3 bases unmatched. CDR3 size: 15 residues. The germline gives CDR1 MNHEY, CDR2 SVGAGI. The CDR3 nucleotides read TGTGCCAGCAGCCCACTAGCGGGATCCTACAATGAGCAGTTCTTC. Amino acid sequence: CASSPLAGSYNEQFF.

Notes on this clone: A read error may account for a junction end that differs from germline. The chain recombines TRBV7-9 with TRBJ2-1; 9 bases match TRBD1. Germline CDR1 is SEHNR and CDR2 is FQNEAQ (reference sequence). The CDR3 totals 16 residues. The CDR3 DNA reads as TGTTCCAGCAGCCCCCGACAGGGGGAACTCTACAATGAGCAGTTCTTC. It is translated as CSSSPRQGELYNEQFF. Full variable domain (remainder filled in from reference TRBV7-9 and TRBJ2-1): DTGVSQNPRHKITKRGQNVTFRCDPISEHNRLYWYRQTLGQGPEFLTYFQNEAQLEKSRLLSDRFSAERPKGSFSTLEIQRTEQGDSAMYLCSSSPRQGELYNEQFFGPGTRLTVL.

The rearrangement uses TRBV30 and TRBJ2-1; possible D gene TRBD1, 5 bases. The CDR3 has 13 residues. CDR1 GTSNPN and CDR2 SVGIG come from the germline V gene (reference sequence). V lost 2 bases, J lost 10 bases, and 15 bases lay in between. CDR3 bases: TGTGCCTGGAGTTGGGGCGCGGCCTTGGAGCAGTTCTTC. Its protein is CAWSWGAALEQFF.